A selection of T cell receptor beta chains follows, all from one sample in a study of cytomegalovirus exposure and HLA in healthy donors. Only in-frame clones appear in the TCRdb table, and some are missing; sequencing was by immunoSEQ multiplex PCR. The sample contains 150,000 to 200,000 clones, almost 85% of which appear only once. The sequencing input was PBMCs. The receptors originated from a young man in good health and CMV-seropositive. CDR3s include the opening cysteine and the closing phenylalanine or tryptophan. Fields, in order: D gene, clone size, J gene, V gene, CDR3 protein, CDR3 DNA. The D gene is left open where the match is weak. Some rows mark clone size as missing; the rest say once, few, many or name a class of expanded clone.

>NA|once|TRBJ2-1|TRBV5-5
CASSLSGSSYNEQFF
TGTGCCAGCAGCCTCAGCGGAAGCTCCTACAATGAGCAGTTCTTC
>TRBD1|NA|TRBJ1-2|TRBV5-8
CASSPDREDGYTF
TGTGCCAGCAGCCCGGACAGGGAGGATGGCTACACCTTC
>TRBD1|NA|TRBJ1-2|TRBV4-1
CASSQGQGAYYGYTF
TGCGCCAGCAGCCAAGGACAGGGGGCGTACTATGGCTACACCTTC
>NA|NA|TRBJ2-1|TRBV28
CASSFEDRDNEQFF
TGTGCCAGCAGCTTTGAGGACAGAGACAATGAGCAGTTCTTC
>TRBD2|once|TRBJ2-2|TRBV28
CASSLGLAGGTTGELFF
TGTGCCAGCAGTTTAGGGCTAGCGGGAGGTACCACCGGGGAGCTGTTTTTT
>TRBD1|NA|TRBJ2-7|TRBV19
CASTPGQGYYEQYF
TGTGCCAGTACCCCGGGACAGGGCTACTACGAGCAGTACTTC
>NA|NA|TRBJ2-7|TRBV13
CASSLSHYEQYF
TGTGCCAGCAGCTTATCCCACTACGAGCAGTACTTC
>TRBD2|NA|TRBJ2-7|TRBV28
CASRVTSGSAYEQYF
TGTGCCAGCAGGGTGACTAGCGGGAGTGCCTACGAGCAGTACTTC
>NA|NA|TRBJ1-5|TRBV19
CASKGTPSNQPQHF
TGTGCCAGTAAGGGGACTCCATCCAATCAGCCCCAGCATTTT
>NA|medium-sized|TRBJ1-2|TRBV7-2
CASSQHSLNYGYTF
TGTGCCAGCAGCCAACATTCCCTCAACTATGGCTACACCTTC
>NA|few|TRBJ2-7|TRBV29-1
CSGADSLSEQYF
TGCAGCGGGGCGGACTCCCTAAGCGAGCAGTACTTC
>NA|NA|TRBJ1-4|TRBV7-3
CASSQGQIPNEKLFF
TGTGCCAGCAGCCAAGGACAGATTCCAAATGAAAAACTGTTTTTT
>TRBD2|NA|TRBJ2-7|TRBV7-2
CASSLGSGQSYEQYF
TGTGCCAGCAGCTTGGGTAGCGGGCAATCCTACGAGCAGTACTTC
>NA|few|TRBJ1-2|TRBV9
CASSGPTAFVYGYTF
TGTGCCAGCAGCGGACCGACAGCGTTCGTGTATGGCTACACCTTC
>TRBD2|few|TRBJ2-1|TRBV7-2
CASSPGTSGEFKVF
TGTGCCAGCAGCCCCGGGACTAGCGGGGAGTTTAAGGTCTTC
>NA|NA|TRBJ2-7|TRBV6-1
CASSDYRVSSYEQYF
TGTGCCAGCAGTGACTACAGGGTTAGCTCCTACGAGCAGTACTTC
>NA|NA|TRBJ2-5|TRBV5-1
CASSFQETQYF
TGCGCCAGCAGCTTTCAGGAGACCCAGTACTTC
>TRBD1|NA|TRBJ1-3|TRBV6-5
CASSYSGDSQGNTIYF
TGTGCCAGCAGTTACTCAGGGGACAGCCAAGGAAACACCATATATTTT
>TRBD1|NA|TRBJ2-5|TRBV28
CASSRRDRQETQYF
TGTGCCAGCAGTCGCCGGGACAGACAAGAGACCCAGTACTTC
>NA|once|TRBJ2-5|TRBV2
CASSGALFFQAHRPQETQYF
TGTGCCAGCAGTGGGGCTCTGTTCTTCCAGGCCCATCGTCCACAAGAGACCCAGTACTTC
>NA|few|TRBJ2-5|TRBV4-3
CASSQVNRETQYF
TGCGCCAGCAGCCAAGTCAACAGAGAGACCCAGTACTTC
>NA|NA|TRBJ1-5|TRBV10-3
CAISVAGPSNQPQHF
TGTGCCATCTCAGTGGCAGGCCCTAGCAATCAGCCCCAGCATTTT
>NA|once|TRBJ1-1|TRBV6-5
CASSPPGANTEAFF
TGTGCCAGCAGCCCACCCGGAGCGAACACTGAAGCTTTCTTT
>NA|many|TRBJ2-1|TRBV27
CASSLWVRTDGNEQFF
TGTGCCAGCAGTTTATGGGTTAGGACAGATGGAAATGAGCAGTTCTTC
>TRBD1|once|TRBJ2-5|TRBV7-9
CASSLGQGEETQYF
TGTGCCAGCAGCCTGGGACAGGGTGAGGAGACCCAGTACTTC
>TRBD1|once|TRBJ1-2|TRBV5-6
CASSLVGQGADYTF
TGTGCCAGCAGCTTGGTGGGACAGGGGGCGGACTACACCTTC
>NA|once|TRBJ1-4|TRBV7-2
CASSSLGAGREKLFF
TGTGCCAGCAGCTCCCTGGGGGCAGGGAGAGAAAAACTGTTTTTT
>NA|NA|TRBJ1-3|TRBV7-9
CASSLGQGGNTIYF
TGTGCCAGCAGCCTGGGCCAGGGCGGAAACACCATATATTTT
>TRBD1|NA|TRBJ1-1|TRBV5-1
CASTDPGQVGSTEAFF
TGCGCCAGCACCGATCCGGGACAGGTAGGGAGCACTGAAGCTTTCTTT
>NA|NA|TRBJ1-2|TRBV5-6
CASSYWTAVGYGYTF
TGTGCCAGCAGCTACTGGACAGCGGTGGGCTATGGCTACACCTTC
>NA|NA|TRBJ2-7|TRBV7-2
CASSLVTSSYEQYF
TGTGCCAGCAGCTTAGTAACGAGCTCCTACGAGCAGTACTTC
>NA|NA|TRBJ2-3|TRBV5-1
CASSLDSGIGPDTQYF
TGCGCCAGCAGCTTGGATTCGGGGATCGGTCCAGATACGCAGTATTTT
>NA|NA|TRBJ2-7|TRBV5-4
CASSDPAMARRTSEQYF
TGTGCCAGCAGCGATCCAGCGATGGCCAGAAGAACTAGCGAGCAGTACTTC
>NA|NA|TRBJ1-3|TRBV9
CASSVALQPGNTIYF
TGTGCCAGCAGCGTAGCACTGCAACCGGGGAACACCATATATTTT
>NA|NA|TRBJ2-1|TRBV6-5
CASLDNEQFF
TGTGCCAGCTTAGACAATGAGCAGTTCTTC
>TRBD1|NA|TRBJ1-1|TRBV7-9
CASSITGADTEAFF
TGTGCCAGCAGCATCACAGGGGCGGACACTGAAGCTTTCTTT
>NA|NA|TRBJ2-3|TRBV9
CASSVANTDTQYF
TGTGCCAGCAGCGTAGCTAACACAGATACGCAGTATTTT
>TRBD2|NA|TRBJ2-7|TRBV4-1
CASSQGRLAGRSSYEQYF
TGCGCCAGCAGCCAAGGGAGACTAGCGGGGAGGAGCTCCTACGAGCAGTACTTC
>TRBD1|NA|TRBJ2-5|TRBV7-6
CASSPDRGRETQYF
TGTGCCAGCAGCCCGGACAGGGGCAGAGAGACCCAGTACTTC
>NA|NA|TRBJ2-2|TRBV28
CASSLEGGTGELFF
TGTGCCAGCAGTTTAGAAGGGGGCACCGGGGAGCTGTTTTTT
>TRBD1|NA|TRBJ2-7|TRBV6-6
CASQLVRDSKYEQYF
TGTGCCAGCCAACTCGTCCGGGACAGCAAGTACGAGCAGTACTTC
>NA|NA|TRBJ2-1|TRBV6-5
CASSLTRQAGEFF
TGTGCCAGCAGCCTGACTCGACAGGCGGGGGAGTTCTTC
>TRBD1|few|TRBJ1-2|TRBV7-3
CASSLVGTGNYGYTF
TGTGCCAGCAGCTTAGTGGGGACAGGGAACTATGGCTACACCTTC
>NA|NA|TRBJ2-1|TRBV5-1
CASSLLQGGEQFF
TGCGCCAGCAGCTTACTACAGGGCGGTGAGCAGTTCTTC
>TRBD1|NA|TRBJ2-2|TRBV19
CASRNWPRQGRNTGELFF
TGTGCCAGTCGCAACTGGCCGAGACAGGGAAGGAACACCGGGGAGCTGTTTTTT
>TRBD2|once|TRBJ2-7|TRBV28
CASSNTSGLAGGYEQYF
TGTGCCAGCAGCAACACCTCGGGACTAGCGGGAGGGTACGAGCAGTACTTC
>NA|NA|TRBJ2-7|TRBV28
CASSQTSAYEQYF
TGTGCCAGCAGCCAGACATCTGCCTACGAGCAGTACTTC
>NA|NA|TRBJ1-2|TRBV7-2
CASSVGPGKGYGYTF
TGTGCCAGCAGCGTGGGCCCAGGGAAAGGCTATGGCTACACCTTC
>NA|NA|TRBJ2-7|TRBV28
CASSLGPGISYEQYF
TGTGCCAGCAGCCTGGGTCCGGGGATCAGCTACGAGCAGTACTTC
>TRBD1|NA|TRBJ1-1|TRBV2
CASSDQDRGRPEAFF
TGTGCCAGCAGTGACCAGGACAGGGGGCGTCCTGAAGCTTTCTTT
>NA|few|TRBJ1-6|TRBV30
CAWRAYYNSPLHF
TGTGCCTGGAGGGCTTACTATAATTCACCCCTCCACTTT
>NA|NA|TRBJ2-1|TRBV19
CASRSGIYNEQFF
TGTGCCAGTAGATCCGGGATATACAATGAGCAGTTCTTC
>NA|NA|TRBJ2-5|TRBV13
CASSLGAGQETQYF
TGTGCCAGCAGCTTAGGGGCAGGCCAAGAGACCCAGTACTTC
>TRBD1|NA|TRBJ1-3|TRBV7-6
CASSPEGQDSGNTIYF
TGTGCCAGCAGCCCCGAAGGACAGGACTCTGGAAACACCATATATTTT
>NA|NA|TRBJ2-6|TRBV29-1
CSAQGSGANVLTF
TGCAGCGCACAGGGCTCTGGGGCCAACGTCCTGACTTTC
>NA|NA|TRBJ2-1|TRBV6-1
CASSEDLGRYNEQFF
TGTGCCAGCAGTGAAGATCTGGGGAGGTACAATGAGCAGTTCTTC
>TRBD1|NA|TRBJ1-2|TRBV7-2
CASSTRQGARGYTF
TGTGCCAGCAGCACCCGACAGGGGGCGCGGGGCTACACCTTC